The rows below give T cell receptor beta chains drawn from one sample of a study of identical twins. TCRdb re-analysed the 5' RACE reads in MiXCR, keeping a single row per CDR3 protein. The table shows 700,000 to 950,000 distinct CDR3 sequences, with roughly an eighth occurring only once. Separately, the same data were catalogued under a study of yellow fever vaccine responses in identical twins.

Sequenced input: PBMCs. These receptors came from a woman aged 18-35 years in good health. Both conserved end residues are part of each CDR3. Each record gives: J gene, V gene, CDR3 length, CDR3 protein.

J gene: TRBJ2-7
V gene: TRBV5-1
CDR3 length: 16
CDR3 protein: CASSPGLAGRSYEQYF

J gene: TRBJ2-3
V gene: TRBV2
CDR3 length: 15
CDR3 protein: CASRLAGPSTDTQYF

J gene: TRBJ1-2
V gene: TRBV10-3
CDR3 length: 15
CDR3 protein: CAIRRYRARYDGYTF

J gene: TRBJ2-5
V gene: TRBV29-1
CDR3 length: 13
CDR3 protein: CSAHGTGPGAQYF

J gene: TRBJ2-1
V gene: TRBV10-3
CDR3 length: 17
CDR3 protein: CAIRKTLDSVTNNEQFF

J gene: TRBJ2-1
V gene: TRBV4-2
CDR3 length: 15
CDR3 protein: CARGPWTSGRNEQFF

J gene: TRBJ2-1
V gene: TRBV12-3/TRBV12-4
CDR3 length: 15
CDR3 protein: CASRTNPGIYNEQFF

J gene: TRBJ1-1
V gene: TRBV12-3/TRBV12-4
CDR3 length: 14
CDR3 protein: CASRQGQLNTEAFF

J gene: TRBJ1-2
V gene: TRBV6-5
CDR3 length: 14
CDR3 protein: CASSYTREYYGYTF

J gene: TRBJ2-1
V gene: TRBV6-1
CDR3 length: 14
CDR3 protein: CASSESPQFNEQFF

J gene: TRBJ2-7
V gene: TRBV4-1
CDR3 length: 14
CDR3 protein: CASSQEGSMYEQYF

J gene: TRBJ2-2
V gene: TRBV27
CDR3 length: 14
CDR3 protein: CASQGRTGSGELFF

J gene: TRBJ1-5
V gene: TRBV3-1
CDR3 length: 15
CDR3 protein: CASSQGGPGHQPQHF

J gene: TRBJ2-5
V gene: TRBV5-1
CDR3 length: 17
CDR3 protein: CASSPGTSGGSLETQYF